This TCR beta chain was sequenced during a study of cytomegalovirus exposure and HLA in healthy donors. General study findings and limits: Follow-up analysis later connected one missense variant in DCLRE1C with trimming of TCR beta V- and J-genes.

Primers for the PCR totalled 60 Vbeta and 13 Jbeta. Produced via immunoSEQ multiplex PCR; TCRdb's table is partial and in-frame only. The sample shows tens of thousands of clones, less than 90% of them seen only once. About this clone itself: Its target is not known.

This TCR derives from a female donor in good health and CMV-seronegative. Material for sequencing was PBMCs.

The CDR3 coding sequence is TGTGCCAGCAGCTGGGCCACTAGCGGGGGGGCCTACCGCACAGATACGCAGTATTTT. Its protein product is CASSWATSGGAYRTDTQYF. J is TRBJ2-3 and V is TRBV5-4; TRBD2 matches at 13 bases. CDR3 length equals 19 residues. Trimming at V came to 3 bases and at J to 1 base, leaving 11 bases not matched to a gene. CDR1 is SGHNT and CDR2 is YYREEE in the germline V gene (reference sequence). Full variable domain (rest looked up from reference TRBV5-4 and TRBJ2-3): ETGVTQSPTHLIKTRGQQVTLRCSSQSGHNTVSWYQQALGQGPQFIFQYYREEENGRGNFPPRFSGLQFPNYSSELNVNALELDDSALYLCASSWATSGGAYRTDTQYFGPGTRLTVL.